The text below deals with one T cell receptor beta chain. Its matching antigen is unknown. The extraction recovered at least 5 micrograms of total RNA per sample. The second PCR ran roughly 6 to 11 cycles with a sample-barcoded 5' primer and J-beta primers. TCRdb passed the 5' RACE reads through MiXCR, listing each CDR3 protein once. The profile shows about 1.8 million distinct CDR3 sequences, around half of them singletons. Germline trimming cut 4 bases from V and 7 bases from J; bases unmatched to any gene: 5. The germline V gene has CDR1 SGHRS and CDR2 YFSETQ. The CDR3 loop spans 14 amino acids. The sample is drawn from a study of blood T cells in healthy people across ages. In the study overall: The capture of about one barcoded beta molecule per two T cells was achieved by template switching. Study outcomes and limitations: PBMCs left unsorted prevented a conclusive naive versus antigen-experienced comparison. Possibly, changes in expanded clonotypes were confounded because donor CMV status was unknown.

This sequence originates from a woman in her thirties or forties in good health. Sample: blood. The rearrangement uses TRBV5-1 and TRBJ2-4, with 10 bases identical to TRBD1. The CDR3: CASSLRTGGNIQYF. For the CDR3, the DNA is TGCGCCAGCAGCCTCAGGACAGGGGGGAACATTCAGTACTTC.